This TCR beta chain was recovered during a study of glioma-infiltrating T cells after dendritic cell vaccination. This clone has a handful of counts. Generated by immunoSEQ multiplex PCR, the TCRdb table keeps only in-frame clones and is missing some. The repertoire holds around 62,000 clones, with roughly four fifths as singletons. The V gene end was trimmed by 0 bases and the J gene end by 5 bases; junction bases not matched to a gene: 12. The CDR3 runs 17 residues. Germline assignment: CDR1 MGHRA and CDR2 YSYEKL. The V and J genes are TRBV4-1 and TRBJ1-1; 7 positions match TRBD1. Sample: blood, taken before dendritic cell vaccination. The TCR comes from a human donor with glioblastoma. In nucleotides, the CDR3 is TGCGCCAGCAGCCAAGATTACCAGGGGGTATTGTATACTGAAGCTTTCTTT. Protein product: CASSQDYQGVLYTEAFF.